This T cell receptor (beta chain) appears in the sequencing data of a study of regulatory T cells in long-lasting Graves disease. Time point specified: newly diagnosed GD, antithyroid drugs for less than 3 months. PBMC RNA was the source of the TCR library. This clonotype was seen ten or more times. The TCR beta library used iRepertoire HTBI primers with Arm-PCR amplification of CDR3. TCRdb analysed the multiplex PCR reads with MiXCR anew, one entry per CDR3 protein. The sample records around 450,000 distinct CDR3 sequences, approximately 15% being singletons. These data also featured in a second study, about T cells in Graves' hyperthyroidism and ophthalmopathy. Per that study: The HTBI primer set was used in a first-round RT-PCR of the TCR CDR3.

The origin of this receptor is a middle-aged woman with Graves disease. Sequenced here: peripheral blood mononuclear cells (PBMCs), sampled at new diagnosis, from a patient treated with antithyroid drugs.

CDR3 region: CASSPGGARAGVDTQYF. The CDR3 DNA follows: TGTGCCAGCAGCCCTGGTGGGGCGCGAGCGGGAGTGGATACGCAGTATTTT. This chain links TRBV3-1 with TRBJ2-3, with TRBD2 matching 8 bases. Trimming took 4 bases from V and 6 from J; bases not matched to a gene: 15. The germline gives CDR1 LGHDT, CDR2 YNNKEL (reference sequence). This CDR3 contains 17 residues.